The entry that follows covers one T cell receptor beta chain sequence. Profiled with immunoSEQ multiplex PCR; TCRdb holds only in-frame clones, not every one. In the table there are tens of thousands of clones, roughly 80% of which are singletons. The data stem from a study of blood T cell repertoires in COVID-19. With V trimmed by 4 bases and J by 7 bases, 7 bases remained unmatched. The CDR3 has 15 amino acids. Germline assignment: CDR1 SGHVS and CDR2 FNYEAQ. This TCR came from an elderly woman with acute or convalescent COVID-19. The chain combines TRBV7-6 with TRBJ1-5, with 10 bases aligning to TRBD1. The sample was peripheral blood. CDR3 region: CASSSTGGAGQPQHF. Written as DNA, the CDR3 is TGTGCCAGCAGCTCGACAGGGGGCGCAGGACAGCCCCAGCATTTT. The whole variable domain, filled in from reference TRBV7-6 and TRBJ1-5, reads GAGVSQSPRYKVTKRGQDVALRCDPISGHVSLYWYRQALGQGPEFLTYFNYEAQQDKSGLPNDRFSAERPEGSISTLTIQRTEQRDSAMYRCASSSTGGAGQPQHFGDGTRLSIL.